The rows below give T cell receptor beta chains drawn from one sample of a study of blood T cell repertoires in COVID-19. Produced via immunoSEQ multiplex PCR; TCRdb's table is partial and in-frame only. The table shows around 65,000 clones, with 80% to 85% occurring only once. The sequenced material came from peripheral blood. These receptor sequences come from a man at least 80 years old with acute or convalescent COVID-19. The CDR3 runs from the conserved cysteine through the conserved F or W. Fields, in order: CDR3 DNA, CDR3 protein, V gene, clone size, D gene, J gene. D genes are given only for firm matches. Some rows have no size entry. The others give once, few or many, or a class for an expanded clone.

cdr3_nt: TGTGCCAGCAGCCAGGAGGGGGGGGACCTCCACTTT
cdr3_aa: CASSQEGGDLHF
v_call: TRBV3-1/TRBV3-2
clone_size: -
d_call: -
j_call: TRBJ1-6

cdr3_nt: TGTGCCAGCTCACCTCGGACACTTCAGATTAATGAAAAACTGTTTTTT
cdr3_aa: CASSPRTLQINEKLFF
v_call: TRBV18
clone_size: once
d_call: -
j_call: TRBJ1-4

cdr3_nt: TGTGCCAGCAGCGTAGGCGCTAGCGGGAGGGTGGATACGCAGTATTTT
cdr3_aa: CASSVGASGRVDTQYF
v_call: TRBV9
clone_size: -
d_call: TRBD2
j_call: TRBJ2-3

cdr3_nt: TGTGCCAGCAGCTTGTTGCGGGCCCCGGGGACCCAGTACTTC
cdr3_aa: CASSLLRAPGTQYF
v_call: TRBV7-2
clone_size: -
d_call: -
j_call: TRBJ2-5

cdr3_nt: TGTGCCAGTGACTGGACTAGCGGGAGCACCGGGGAGCTGTTTTTT
cdr3_aa: CASDWTSGSTGELFF
v_call: TRBV19
clone_size: -
d_call: TRBD2
j_call: TRBJ2-2

cdr3_nt: TGTGCCAGCAGCACTGGGGGACAGAACACCGGGGAGCTGTTTTTT
cdr3_aa: CASSTGGQNTGELFF
v_call: TRBV5-4
clone_size: once
d_call: -
j_call: TRBJ2-2

cdr3_nt: TGTGCCAGCAGCCATCAACGCGAGAGGCCGGGTCGTACGCAGTATTTT
cdr3_aa: CASSHQRERPGRTQYF
v_call: TRBV4-2
clone_size: -
d_call: -
j_call: TRBJ2-3

cdr3_nt: TGTGCCAGTAGTGGGGACAGATATCAGCCCCAGCATTTT
cdr3_aa: CASSGDRYQPQHF
v_call: TRBV19
clone_size: -
d_call: TRBD1
j_call: TRBJ1-5

cdr3_nt: TGTGCCAGTATGAGAGTAGGGGGCGACTATGGCTACACCTTC
cdr3_aa: CASMRVGGDYGYTF
v_call: TRBV19
clone_size: -
d_call: TRBD1
j_call: TRBJ1-2

cdr3_nt: TGTGCCAGCAGCCCTGAGGCTGGCGAGCAGTACTTC
cdr3_aa: CASSPEAGEQYF
v_call: TRBV5-8
clone_size: -
d_call: -
j_call: TRBJ2-7

cdr3_nt: TGCAGTGCTAGTCTACTAGTTACCGATACGCAGTATTTT
cdr3_aa: CSASLLVTDTQYF
v_call: TRBV20-1
clone_size: -
d_call: -
j_call: TRBJ2-3

cdr3_nt: TGTGCCAGCAGTTACTCTAGGACTGTTAATGAAGCTTTCTTT
cdr3_aa: CASSYSRTVNEAFF
v_call: TRBV6-5
clone_size: -
d_call: -
j_call: TRBJ1-1

cdr3_nt: TGTGCCTGGTCGGTTGCTGGAAACACCATATATTTT
cdr3_aa: CAWSVAGNTIYF
v_call: TRBV30
clone_size: few
d_call: -
j_call: TRBJ1-3

cdr3_nt: TGTGCCAGCGCCCGGAGCGGCACAGATACGCAGTATTTT
cdr3_aa: CASARSGTDTQYF
v_call: TRBV2
clone_size: few
d_call: -
j_call: TRBJ2-3

cdr3_nt: TGTGCCAGCAGCCAAGATCTCACACCCTACGAGCAGTACTTC
cdr3_aa: CASSQDLTPYEQYF
v_call: TRBV4-2
clone_size: -
d_call: -
j_call: TRBJ2-7

cdr3_nt: TGTGCCAGCAGCCAAGTTGGCCCCTACGAGCAGTACTTC
cdr3_aa: CASSQVGPYEQYF
v_call: TRBV3-1/TRBV3-2
clone_size: -
d_call: -
j_call: TRBJ2-7

cdr3_nt: TGTGCCAGCAGCCTCCCGGGGAGTCACGGGCAGTACTTC
cdr3_aa: CASSLPGSHGQYF
v_call: TRBV11-2
clone_size: -
d_call: -
j_call: TRBJ2-7

cdr3_nt: TGTGCCAGCTCAACTGGACACCACTCTGGAAACACCATATATTTT
cdr3_aa: CASSTGHHSGNTIYF
v_call: TRBV18
clone_size: -
d_call: -
j_call: TRBJ1-3

cdr3_nt: TGTGCCAGCGACACCCGGGACAGGGACTCCTACGAGCAGTACTTC
cdr3_aa: CASDTRDRDSYEQYF
v_call: TRBV7-9
clone_size: many
d_call: TRBD1
j_call: TRBJ2-7

cdr3_nt: TGTGCCATCGGGCCCGGGAGCGAGCAGTACTTC
cdr3_aa: CAIGPGSEQYF
v_call: TRBV10-3
clone_size: -
d_call: -
j_call: TRBJ2-7

cdr3_nt: TGTGCCACCAGTGATACCCGAGGAGGCATGAACACTGAAGCTTTCTTT
cdr3_aa: CATSDTRGGMNTEAFF
v_call: TRBV24-1
clone_size: -
d_call: -
j_call: TRBJ1-1

cdr3_nt: TGTGCCAGCAGCTTAAGCAGCGTCCCCGTATACGAGCAGTACTTC
cdr3_aa: CASSLSSVPVYEQYF
v_call: TRBV11-2
clone_size: -
d_call: -
j_call: TRBJ2-7

cdr3_nt: TGTGCCAGCAGTCGGGACAGGGTCGATACGCAGTATTTT
cdr3_aa: CASSRDRVDTQYF
v_call: TRBV11-3
clone_size: -
d_call: TRBD1
j_call: TRBJ2-3